Below, 8 T cell receptor beta chains from the same sample are listed, as sequenced in a study of T-cell reconstitution after alpha-beta-depleted transplantation in children (TCRdb year 2016). The library was obtained by PCR. TCRdb shows the sequencer as Illumina HiSeq 2500. TCR library preparation used molecular barcoding, with unique molecular identifiers applied to normalize quantification of the TCRbeta repertoire. The public reads were reprocessed in TCRdb via fastp at Q25 and MiXCR, keeping in-frame beta chains. Every CDR3 protein is listed once, alongside the most common genes and DNA of its rows. This sample comprises fewer than 550,000 distinct CDR3 sequences, about 10% of them detected only once. The top ten clones comprise 2% of the sample. The treatment or condition label here, explained by the study, means: allogeneic hematopoietic cell transplantation with graft depleted of TCRalphabeta T cells and CD19 B cells.

This specimen consisted of PBMCs, obtained before TCRalphabeta/CD19-depleted stem cell transplant. The origin of the receptors is a child aged 2 to 15 with inherited bone marrow failure, due to receive a stem cell transplant.

This clonotype was detected many times. The rearrangement uses TRBV12-3 or TRBV12-4 and TRBJ1-4, with 7 bases aligning to TRBD1. V was pared by 7 bases and J by 8 bases, with 10 bases of the junction left unmatched. This CDR3 spans 14 amino acids. CDR3 loop: CASTQGPQGEKLFF. DNA for the CDR3: TGTGCCAGCACTCAGGGTCCACAGGGGGAAAAACTGTTTTTT.

This clonotype was detected many times. The gene calls are TRBV11-2 and TRBJ2-7; possible D gene TRBD2, 6 bases. Between the trimmed V and J ends, which lost 5 bases and 0 bases, there was a span of 11 bases. CDR3 length: 14 residues. Looked up from germline, CDR1 is SGHAT and CDR2 is FQNNGV. This chain's CDR3 is CASSPAGSSYEQYF. The CDR3 DNA reads as TGTGCCAGCAGCCCCGCCGGGAGCTCCTACGAGCAGTACTTC.

This clonotype was counted ten times or more. This rearrangement joins TRBV5-1 to TRBJ2-2; no clear D. Trimming removed 6 bases at V and 5 bases at J, with 5 bases between. CDR3 size: 11 residues. Germline V gene lookup returns CDR1 SGHRS and CDR2 YFSETQ. DNA for the CDR3: TGCGCCAGCACCTCGACCGGGGAGCTGTTTTTT. Protein product: CASTSTGELFF. The full variable domain, with the rest looked up from reference TRBV5-1 and TRBJ2-2, is KAGVTQTPRYLIKTRGQQVTLSCSPISGHRSVSWYQQTPGQGLQFLFEYFSETQRNKGNFPGRFSGRQFSNSRSEMNVSTLELGDSALYLCASTSTGELFFGEGSRLTVL.

Regarding this clonotype: A junction end diverges from the germline sequence, so it may reflect a read error. The genes are TRBV7-2 and TRBJ1-4, with D unresolved. Germline V CDR1 and CDR2: SGHTA, FQGNSA. CDR3 length: 14 residues. The chain's CDR3 is CANSRRRGDEKLFF. CDR3 DNA: TGTGCCAACAGCAGACGAAGAGGAGATGAAAAACTGTTTTTT.

This clonotype occurred many times. V and J are TRBV6-5 and TRBJ2-7; D is undetermined. Germline V lookup: CDR1 MNHEY, CDR2 SVGAGI. V lost 0 bases, J lost 7 bases, and 7 bases lay in between. CDR3 length: 12 amino acids. CDR3 amino acids: CASSYSAGEQYF. CDR3 bases: TGTGCCAGCAGTTACTCGGCTGGGGAGCAGTACTTC.

The gene calls are TRBV12-3 or TRBV12-4 and TRBJ2-1; TRBD1 matches 9 bases. V shed 4 bases, J shed 6 bases, and the junction held 4 bases outside the gene matches. The CDR3 sequence is 14 residues long. This chain's CDR3 is CASSSRQGVNEQFF. The CDR3 DNA is TGTGCCAGCAGTTCCAGACAGGGGGTCAATGAGCAGTTCTTC.

This clonotype was seen ten or more times. The chain links TRBV12-3 or TRBV12-4 to TRBJ1-1, with D unclear. This CDR3 is 14 amino acids long. The germline V and J ends were trimmed by 3 bases and 3 bases, with 11 bases remaining between them. In DNA form, the CDR3 reads TGTGCCAGCAGTTTCGGGGAGAGGGACACTGAAGCTTTCTTT. It encodes CASSFGERDTEAFF.

This clonotype was found many times. The chain links TRBV6-1 to TRBJ2-3; the D gene is possibly TRBD1 (6 bases). V gave up 10 bases and J gave up 2 bases, with 13 bases separating them. Germline loops: CDR1 MNHNS, CDR2 SASEGT. The CDR3 contains 13 residues. As DNA, the CDR3 is TGTGCCATCCGGGACACTACCACAGATACGCAGTATTTT. Translation: CAIRDTTTDTQYF.